Each of the 13 T cell receptor beta chains below was sequenced from the same sample in a study of CD8 T cells in ankylosing spondylitis. MiXCR, run by TCRdb on the 5' RACE reads, gives a single entry per CDR3 protein. The sample gives some 180,000 distinct CDR3 sequences, about 20% of which show up once; more than 3.5% is in the top ten. The sample was blood, either unsorted or a sorted T cell fraction (not recorded which). The receptor set was obtained from a male donor under 30 with ankylosing spondylitis or in good health (not recorded which).

This clonotype was detected many times. The CDR3 DNA reads TGTGCCACCAGTGATGGGTTCTCGAGCTCCTACGAGCAGTACGTC. Protein product: CATSDGFSSSYEQYV. The V call is TRBV24-1, the J call TRBJ2-7; the D is unclear. Germline CDR1 and CDR2: KGHDR and SFDVKD. With 3 bases removed from V and 0 bases from J, the gap between germline ends came to 11 bases. CDR3 length equals 15 residues.

On this clonotype itself: A junction end diverges from the germline sequence, so it may reflect a read error. The rearrangement uses TRBV12-3 or TRBV12-4 and TRBJ2-2; TRBD2 might be the D (7 bases). The CDR3 extends over 14 amino acids. The CDR3 here is CASSETGRSGELFF. The CDR3 nucleotides are TGTGCCAGCAGTGAAACAGGGAGGAGCGGGGAGCTTTTTTTT.

There are many counts of this clonotype. This chain joins TRBV4-3 and TRBJ2-2, with TRBD1 identical over 9 bases. The V gene end was trimmed by 6 bases and the J gene end by 6 bases; junction bases not matched to a gene: 5. The germline V gene has CDR1 LGHNA and CDR2 YSLEER. This CDR3 contains 14 residues. CDR3 DNA: TGCGCCAGCAGTGGGGACAGGGCATCCGGGGAGCTGTTTTTT. Protein sequence: CASSGDRASGELFF.

This clonotype appeared many times. The genes are TRBV24-1 and TRBJ2-5, with 7 bases lining up with TRBD1. Germline-derived CDR1 and CDR2 are KGHDR and SFDVKD. The CDR3 contains 16 residues. V trimming: 4 bases; J trimming: 0 bases; junction bases outside the gene matches: 7. The CDR3 DNA reads as TGTGCCACCAGTGACCCTTCGACAGGGAACCAAGAGACCCAGTACTTC. Protein product: CATSDPSTGNQETQYF.

This clonotype was seen ten or more times. This chain uses TRBV20-1 with TRBJ2-4; a possible D gene is TRBD2 (5 bases). Germline loops: CDR1 DFQATT, CDR2 SNEGSKA (reference sequence). Trimming removed 5 bases from V and 2 bases from J, with 13 bases in between. The CDR3 has 14 residues. The CDR3 loop is CSADTGNTKNIQYF. CDR3 DNA: TGCAGTGCTGACACCGGGAATACCAAAAACATTCAGTACTTC.

The V and J genes are TRBV27 and TRBJ1-5, with 8 bases identical to TRBD1. J lost 4 bases, V lost 6 bases, and 8 bases had no gene match. The CDR3 has 15 residues. In germline, CDR1 is MNHEY, CDR2 SMNVEV (reference sequence). The CDR3 DNA is TGTGCCAGCAGACTTGGGGGACAGGTGAATCAGCCCCAGCATTTT. Protein: CASRLGGQVNQPQHF.

This clonotype has ten or more counts. This chain connects TRBV4-3 to TRBJ2-2, with D hard to call. The CDR3 sequence is 12 residues long. V shed 1 base and J shed 7 bases, with 4 bases lying between them. CDR1 LGHNA and CDR2 YSLEER come from the germline V gene. The CDR3 reads CASSQANGELFF. CDR3 DNA: TGCGCCAGCAGCCAAGCAAACGGGGAGCTGTTTTTT.

This clonotype was seen repeatedly, ten times or more. This chain links TRBV12-3 or TRBV12-4 with TRBJ1-2; D gene ambiguous. V dropped 6 bases and J dropped 3 bases, with 11 bases sitting between them. There are 13 residues in the CDR3. The CDR3 reads CASSLPPHYGYTF. The CDR3 nucleotides read TGTGCCAGCAGCCTTCCTCCCCACTATGGCTACACCTTC.

The V call is TRBV18, the J call TRBJ2-7; D is perhaps TRBD2 (5 bases). Germline V gene data show CDR1 as KGHSH and CDR2 as LQKENI. V lost 0 bases to trimming and J lost 7 bases, with 10 bases between them. This CDR3 is built from 13 residues. DNA for the CDR3: TGTGCCAGCTCACCACCGGGAGCTGGGGAGCAGTACTTC. Its protein is CASSPPGAGEQYF.

There are many counts of this clonotype. The chain recombines TRBV11-2 with TRBJ1-1, with 7 bases matching TRBD1. Germline CDR1 reads SGHAT; CDR2 reads FQNNGV. CDR3 length equals 15 residues. V gave up 5 bases and J gave up 0 bases; unmatched junction bases: 6. The CDR3 loop is CASSPQTGMNTEAFF. The CDR3 bases are TGTGCCAGCAGCCCACAGACAGGGATGAACACTGAAGCTTTCTTT.

This clonotype appeared many times. V and J are TRBV11-1 and TRBJ2-2; the D gene could be TRBD1 or TRBD2 (5 bases each). Germline CDR1 reads SGHAT; CDR2 reads FQDESV (reference sequence). CDR3 length equals 17 residues. The V gene lost 3 bases and the J gene lost 1 base, with 15 bases spanning the gap. CDR3 residues: CASSFPMGRRNTGELFF. CDR3 in DNA: TGTGCCAGCAGCTTCCCGATGGGACGGAGGAACACCGGGGAGCTGTTTTTT.

This clonotype was recorded at least ten times. The V call is TRBV6-5, the J call TRBJ2-1, with D perhaps matching TRBD1 (7 bases). Per germline, CDR1 MNHEY and CDR2 SVGAGI. V was pared by 4 bases and J by 3 bases, with 19 bases between. The CDR3 is 17 residues long. In DNA, the CDR3 is TGTGCCAGCAGTTCGGGGGCAACAGGGGCGGGCTACAATGAGCAGTTCTTC. Encoded protein: CASSSGATGAGYNEQFF.

There are many counts of this clonotype. This chain joins TRBV5-1 and TRBJ1-4; D not resolved. The CDR3 consists of 13 residues. The germline V gene encodes CDR1 SGHRS and CDR2 YFSETQ. The ends were cut back, 2 bases at V and 6 bases at J, with 8 bases in the middle. CDR3 DNA sequence: TGCGCCAGCAGCTTTTTCCCAGATGAAAAACTGTTTTTT. It encodes CASSFFPDEKLFF.